Given below is one T cell receptor (beta chain) in context. Its antigen is not known. This record belongs to a study of shared clonotypes between healthy human individuals. Looking at the study overall: A few men and two women, aged 18 to 49, were donors.

Repertoires were generated with immunoSEQ multiplex PCR, while TCRdb's copy carries only in-frame clones and drops some. The sample lists approximately 2.3 million clones; 80% to 95% were seen once. General observations from the study: Compared with memory subsets, naive subsets generally had larger estimated richness. Naive CD4 clonotype sharing across several donors was around 5%.

The investigators split CD4+ cells into a CD45RA+ naive subset and a CD45RA-negative memory subset. The length of the CDR3 is 16 residues. The V gene end was trimmed by 3 bases and the J gene end by 5 bases; junction bases not matched to a gene: 9. Germline V gene data show CDR1 as MNHEY and CDR2 as SMNVEV (reference sequence). Sequencing was performed on naive CD4+ T cells from PBMCs. Subset given: CD45RA+ positively selected. This receptor was taken from a man between 18 and 29 years old in good health. Some clones in this sample may be carry-over from other donors' samples. The chain employs TRBV27 and TRBJ2-5, with 10 nucleotides matching TRBD2. CDR3 in DNA: TGTGCCAGCAGTTTCGAAGCGGGAGGGCCGGGGGAGACCCAGTACTTC. Its protein product is CASSFEAGGPGETQYF.